This is a list of T cell receptor beta chains from one sample in a study of Graves' ophthalmopathy and Graves' hyperthyroidism. TCRdb ran MiXCR on the multiplex PCR reads and lists one entry per CDR3 protein. The table includes approximately 640,000 distinct CDR3 sequences, 35% to 50% detected once. What was sequenced was peripheral blood. These receptors were taken from an adult man with Graves' ophthalmopathy. Each CDR3 is given with its conserved first and last residue. A D gene is named only where the DNA matches it firmly. Where a row states a size, it is once, few, many or the class of an expanded clone; other rows omit it.

V gene	J gene	clone size	D gene	CDR3 DNA	CDR3 protein
TRBV29-1	TRBJ1-4	many	-	TGCAGCGTTGGGTCAGTACATAATGAAAAACTGTTTTTT	CSVGSVHNEKLFF
TRBV10-3	TRBJ1-1	-	TRBD1	TGTGCCATCACCGGGACAGGGAGAGACACTGAAGCTTTCTTT	CAITGTGRDTEAFF
TRBV9	TRBJ1-2	once	-	TGTGCCAGCAGCGGGGGGGTTGTCGACTATGGCTACACCTTC	CASSGGVVDYGYTF
TRBV29-1	TRBJ1-4	-	-	TGCAGCGTTCGGACAGAAGGAAATGAAAAACTGTTTTTT	CSVRTEGNEKLFF
TRBV14	TRBJ1-2	many	-	TGTGCCAGCAGCCAAGCGGCACGGACTGGCTACACCTTC	CASSQAARTGYTF
TRBV20-1	TRBJ1-5	-	-	TGCAGTGCTAGATGGACTAGCGGGAGGCCCCAGCATTTT	CSARWTSGRPQHF
TRBV13	TRBJ1-2	few	-	TGTGCCAGCAGTCTTACGGGATACACTGTTAACTATGGCTACACCTTC	CASSLTGYTVNYGYTF
TRBV7-9	TRBJ1-3	many	TRBD1	TGTGCCAGCAGCCCCCGGGACAGGGTTTACACCATATATTTT	CASSPRDRVYTIYF
TRBV20-1	TRBJ1-1	-	-	TGCAGTGCTTTTAGGGGGGACACTGAAGCTTTCTTT	CSAFRGDTEAFF
TRBV7-2	TRBJ2-7	many	TRBD2	TGTGCCAGCAGCCCAGGACTAGCGGGTCCCTCCTACGAGCAGTACTTC	CASSPGLAGPSYEQYF
TRBV5-4	TRBJ1-6	-	TRBD1	TGTGCCAGCAGCCCAGGGGGTCATTCACCCCTCCACTTT	CASSPGGHSPLHF
TRBV7-2	TRBJ1-4	-	-	TGTGCCAGCTCACAACCGAACGGGGGCAATGAAAAACTGTTTTTT	CASSQPNGGNEKLFF
TRBV10-3	TRBJ1-1	-	-	TGTGCCATCAGTTACCCCGGGACAAATGGACCCCCGGTGTTT	CAISYPGTNGPPVF
TRBV6-1	TRBJ1-5	few	-	TGTGCCAGCAGAGACCCTCCGGGGAATCAGCCCCAGCATTTT	CASRDPPGNQPQHF
TRBV4-2	TRBJ1-1	few	-	TGTGCCAGCAGCCAAGAACAGGGACTGAACACTGAAGCTTTCTTT	CASSQEQGLNTEAFF
TRBV15	TRBJ1-5	many	-	TGTGCCACCAGCAGAGCGACAGGCTACAATCAGCCCCAGCATTTT	CATSRATGYNQPQHF
TRBV24-1	TRBJ2-6	-	TRBD2	TGTGCCACCAGCAGCTTGAACAGCGGGAGCTCTGGGGCCAACGTCCTGACTTTC	CATSSLNSGSSGANVLTF
TRBV10-2	TRBJ2-5	-	TRBD1	TGCGCCAGCAGACCGGGACAGGGGACGGGGACCCAGTACTTC	CASRPGQGTGTQYF
TRBV5-8	TRBJ1-2	-	-	TGTGCCAGCAGCCGCGGGGCCACTAACTATGGCTACACCTTC	CASSRGATNYGYTF
TRBV10-3	TRBJ1-1	-	-	TGTGCCATCAGTCAGGGCCGGGCCAACACTGAAGCTTTCTTT	CAISQGRANTEAFF
TRBV19	TRBJ1-6	-	TRBD1	TGTGCCAGCTCAGACGGACAGGGGGTTTCACCCCTCCACTTT	CASSDGQGVSPLHF
TRBV29-1	TRBJ1-1	-	-	TGCAGCAAACGAGAGTACGGGCCCACTGAAGCTTTCTTT	CSKREYGPTEAFF
TRBV19	TRBJ1-5	many	-	TGTGCCAGTAGTATATTAATAAATCAGCCCCAGCATTTT	CASSILINQPQHF
TRBV5-1	TRBJ2-5	many	TRBD2	TGCGCCAGCAGCACCCGACTAGCGGGGAACCAAGAGACCCAGTACTTC	CASSTRLAGNQETQYF
TRBV25-1	TRBJ2-5	-	TRBD1	TGTGCCAGCGTGCTCGGACAGGGAGGAGAGACCCAGTACTTC	CASVLGQGGETQYF
TRBV20-1	TRBJ2-7	few	TRBD2	TGCAGTGCTAAGAGAAGCGGGAGAGGAAACGAGCAGTACTTC	CSAKRSGRGNEQYF
TRBV7-2	TRBJ1-6	many	-	TGTGCCAGCAGCTTACCTCGATCACCCCTCCACTTT	CASSLPRSPLHF
TRBV29-1	TRBJ1-2	many	TRBD1	TGCAGCGTTTTTTCAGGGGGCGATGGCTACACCTTC	CSVFSGGDGYTF
TRBV12-3/TRBV12-4	TRBJ2-7	-	-	TGTGCCAGCAGCTTAGCGGCTAGCGTCGAGCAGTACTTC	CASSLAASVEQYF
TRBV7-9	TRBJ1-1	-	TRBD1	TGTGCCAGCAGCGCCGGACAGGGGGCCACTGAAGCTTTCTTT	CASSAGQGATEAFF
TRBV2	TRBJ1-2	-	TRBD1	TGTGCCGGCGGGACAGTCTATGGCTACACCTTC	CAGGTVYGYTF
TRBV6-4	TRBJ2-7	-	-	TGTGCCAGCCAGGAGATTTACTGGCACGAGCAGTACTTC	CASQEIYWHEQYF
TRBV7-8	TRBJ1-1	many	-	TGTGCCAGCAGCTTTAATCCGACGGTTAACACTGAAGCTTTCTTT	CASSFNPTVNTEAFF
TRBV5-4	TRBJ1-2	-	-	TGTGCCAGCAGCTCCCCCCCCGGGACACACTATGGCTACACCTTC	CASSSPPGTHYGYTF
TRBV29-1	TRBJ1-2	many	-	TGCAGCGTTACCGCCGGGACCGCCAGGGGCTACACCTTC	CSVTAGTARGYTF
TRBV7-2	TRBJ1-6	many	-	TGTGCCAGCAGCTCAGGGTACCCCCTCCACTTT	CASSSGYPLHF
TRBV10-2	TRBJ2-2	many	-	TGCGCCAGCAGTGAGTCTGGCCCGAACACCGGGGAGCTGTTTTTT	CASSESGPNTGELFF
TRBV2	TRBJ1-3	-	-	TGTGCCAGCACCAAGGGGATGAACACCATATATTTT	CASTKGMNTIYF
TRBV6-5	TRBJ2-5	few	TRBD2	TGTGCCAGCAGCTACCACAGACTAGCGGGGGTACAAGAGACCCAGTACTTC	CASSYHRLAGVQETQYF
TRBV7-9	TRBJ2-5	-	-	TGTGCCAGCAGCTTAGCGACAGAGGGAGTTGAAGAGACCCAGTACTTC	CASSLATEGVEETQYF
TRBV5-1	TRBJ2-5	many	TRBD1	TGCGCCAGCAGCGTGGGACAGGGTATCGAGACCCAGTACTTC	CASSVGQGIETQYF
TRBV30	TRBJ1-2	few	-	TGTGCCTGGAGTGGGAGGGTAGTTGGCTACACCTTC	CAWSGRVVGYTF
TRBV7-3	TRBJ2-7	-	-	TGTGCCAGCAGCTTTATCGGCCAGAACTTC	CASSFIGQNF
TRBV25-1	TRBJ1-2	-	-	TGTGCCAGCAGCGTAGCAAGTGAGGGGGTTGGCTACACCTTC	CASSVASEGVGYTF
TRBV7-2	TRBJ2-5	-	TRBD2	TGTGCCAGCAGCTTAGGACTAGCGGGAGCAGCAGAGACCCAGTACTTC	CASSLGLAGAAETQYF
TRBV15	TRBJ1-1	-	TRBD1	TGTGCCACTCCAAGGGGGCCGAACACTGAAGCTTTCTTT	CATPRGPNTEAFF
TRBV7-9	TRBJ1-2	many	-	TGTGCCAGCAGCGGACCGTTGGGGGAAAGTGGCTACACCTTC	CASSGPLGESGYTF
TRBV20-1	TRBJ2-7	-	-	TGCAGTGCTAGACGGGACGCCAAGTACTACGAGCAGTACTTC	CSARRDAKYYEQYF
TRBV6-5	TRBJ2-7	few	TRBD2	TGTGCCAGCAGTTGGACTAGTTGGAAGTACTTC	CASSWTSWKYF
TRBV20-1	TRBJ1-1	-	-	TGCAGTGCTAGTTGGGGCGAAGCTTTCTTT	CSASWGEAFF
TRBV29-1	TRBJ1-2	-	-	TGCAGCCGACAGAGAAACTATGGCTACACCTTC	CSRQRNYGYTF
TRBV5-1	TRBJ2-7	-	-	TGCGCCAGCAGCCCCATTCCCGACAACTACGAGCAGTACTTC	CASSPIPDNYEQYF
TRBV9	TRBJ1-5	many	-	TGTGCCAGCAGCGTAGGAACAGAAAATCAGCCCCAGCATTTT	CASSVGTENQPQHF
TRBV25-1	TRBJ2-7	-	TRBD2	TGTGCCAGCAAGGCTTCGGGAGGGGGCTACGAGCAGTACTTC	CASKASGGGYEQYF
TRBV2	TRBJ1-5	many	TRBD1	TGTGCCAGCAGTGGACAGGGAAGCAATCAGCCCCAGCATTTT	CASSGQGSNQPQHF
TRBV7-3	TRBJ2-3	-	TRBD2	TGTGCCAGCAGCCTCAGGACTAGCGGCACAGATACGCAGTATTTT	CASSLRTSGTDTQYF
TRBV4-1	TRBJ2-5	few	-	TGCGCCAGCAGCCAACCCCTGGGGGGGGGCCGGAGAGAGACCCAGTACTTC	CASSQPLGGGRRETQYF
TRBV20-1	TRBJ2-7	many	TRBD1	TGCAGTGCTCGGGGACAGGGGAACTACGAGCAGTACTTC	CSARGQGNYEQYF
TRBV5-1	TRBJ1-3	-	-	TGCTCCAGCCATAGGGACCCTAACTATGGAAACACCATATATTTT	CSSHRDPNYGNTIYF
TRBV5-5	TRBJ2-7	few	TRBD2	TGTGCCAGCAGCCGCGTTACTAGCGGGATCTCCTACGAGCAGTACTTC	CASSRVTSGISYEQYF